The 10 T cell receptor beta chains presented below share a single source sample, sequenced in a study of T-cell memory formation after mild COVID-19. TCRdb independently ran MiXCR on the 5' RACE reads; one entry per CDR3 protein. Of just over 400,000 distinct CDR3 sequences in the sample, less than 25% are singletons; the top ten hold 10% to 15%. Sequencing input: PBMCs or a T cell subset sorted from them (not recorded which). All receptors come from an adult woman who had mild COVID-19 (a few samples of this study predate the infection). Cell type and time point are not known.

V and J are TRBV4-1 and TRBJ2-1; 8 bases line up with TRBD1. Germline values: CDR1 MGHRA, CDR2 YSYEKL. This CDR3 has 15 residues. Unmatched junction bases numbered 6, after V lost 1 base and J lost 7 bases. The CDR3 coding sequence is TGCGCCAGCAGCCAAGTAAGACAGGGGTTTAATGAGCAGTTCTTC. This gives the protein CASSQVRQGFNEQFF.

In its sample, this clonotype was seen once. The chain has TRBV7-9 and TRBJ1-1; 9 positions agree with TRBD1. V lost 0 bases to trimming and J lost 7 bases; unmatched junction nucleotides: 3. The CDR3 extends over 14 amino acids. Germline loops: CDR1 SEHNR, CDR2 FQNEAQ (reference sequence). The CDR3 DNA is TGTGCCAGCAGCTTAGCCTCGGGACAGGGTGAAGCTTTCTTT. Protein sequence: CASSLASGQGEAFF.

A few counts support this clonotype. The V gene is TRBV20-1, the J gene TRBJ2-3; 12 positions agree with TRBD2. The CDR3 covers 14 residues. The ends lost 5 bases at V and 4 bases at J; junction bases unmatched: 4. From germline, CDR1 is DFQATT and CDR2 SNEGSKA (reference sequence). CDR3 in amino acids: CSAPLAGGPDTQYF. DNA of the CDR3: TGCAGTGCTCCCCTAGCGGGAGGGCCAGATACGCAGTATTTT.

This clonotype came up a few times. The V gene is TRBV11-1, the J gene TRBJ1-1, with D maybe TRBD1 (5 bases). V was trimmed by 8 bases and J by 0 bases, leaving 19 bases between them. Germline V lookup: CDR1 SGHAT, CDR2 FQDESV (reference sequence). This CDR3 contains 16 residues. CDR3 protein: CASGQGGEIMNTEAFF. CDR3 sequence (DNA): TGTGCCAGCGGACAAGGAGGAGAAATTATGAACACTGAAGCTTTCTTT.

The J gene is TRBJ1-2, the V gene TRBV6-5; the D is unclear. Trimming stripped 1 base from V and 2 bases from J, with 17 bases between. The CDR3 contains 17 residues. Per the germline V gene, CDR1 is MNHEY and CDR2 is SVGAGI. CDR3 DNA: TGTGCCAGCAGTTACTTTCACCGCGGGAAAGTCAACTATGGCTACACCTTC. Translated, it gives CASSYFHRGKVNYGYTF.

This clonotype was seen only a few times. The rearrangement joins TRBV5-6 to TRBJ1-2, with D perhaps TRBD1 (5 bases). CDR3 length equals 15 residues. CDR1 and CDR2 from the germline V gene are SGHDT and YYEEEE. Trimming removed 0 bases at V and 6 bases at J, with 15 bases between. The CDR3 sequence: CASSLGWTRNNGYTF. The CDR3 DNA reads TGTGCCAGCAGCTTGGGGTGGACAAGGAATAATGGCTACACCTTC.

There are a few counts of this clonotype. This rearrangement joins TRBV6-6 to TRBJ1-4; 9 nucleotides agree with TRBD1. V shed 2 bases, J shed 7 bases, and the junction held 2 bases outside the gene matches. CDR3 size: 14 residues. Germline V gene data show CDR1 as MNHNY and CDR2 as SVGAGI (reference sequence). The CDR3 region has the DNA TGTGCCAGCAGTTACGGGACAGGGACTGAAAAACTGTTTTTT. Translating it yields CASSYGTGTEKLFF.

V gene TRBV11-3 combines with J gene TRBJ2-3, with TRBD2 as a possible D gene (6 bases). This CDR3 comprises 16 residues. V lost 3 bases to trimming and J lost 2 bases, with 15 bases between them. Germline V gives CDR1 SGHNT, CDR2 YENEEA. CDR3 loop: CASSFLRLVPTDTQYF. The CDR3 nucleotides read TGTGCCAGCAGCTTCCTCAGACTAGTTCCCACAGATACGCAGTATTTT.

The chain recombines TRBV18 with TRBJ2-7, with 7 bases identical to TRBD2. The CDR3 extends over 13 amino acids. Trimming took 3 bases from V and 4 from J; bases not matched to a gene: 3. Germline V gene sequence: CDR1 KGHSH, CDR2 LQKENI. CDR3: CASSPALAYEQYF. The DNA of the CDR3 is TGTGCCAGCTCACCGGCACTAGCGTACGAGCAGTACTTC.

This rearrangement joins TRBV19 to TRBJ2-1; tentatively, D is TRBD1 or TRBD2 (5 bases each). This CDR3 region has 15 residues. V lost 8 bases, J lost 12 bases, and 26 bases lay in between. The germline V gene encodes CDR1 LNHDA and CDR2 SQIVND (reference sequence). CDR3 in DNA: TGTGCCAGTCACGTAGGGGACGCTTTATCTCTAGGGCAGTTCTTC. Translating it yields CASHVGDALSLGQFF.